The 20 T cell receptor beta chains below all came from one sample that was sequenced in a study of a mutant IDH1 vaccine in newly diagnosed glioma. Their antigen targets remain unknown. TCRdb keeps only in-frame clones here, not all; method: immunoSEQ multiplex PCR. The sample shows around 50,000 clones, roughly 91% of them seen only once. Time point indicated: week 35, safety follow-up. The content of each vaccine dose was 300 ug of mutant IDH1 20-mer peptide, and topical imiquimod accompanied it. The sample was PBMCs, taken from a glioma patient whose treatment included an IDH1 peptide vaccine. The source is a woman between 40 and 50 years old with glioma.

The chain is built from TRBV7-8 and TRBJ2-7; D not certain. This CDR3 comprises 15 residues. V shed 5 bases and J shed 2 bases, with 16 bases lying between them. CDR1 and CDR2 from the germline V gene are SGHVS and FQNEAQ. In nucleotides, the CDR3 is TGTGCCAGCAGCCCCCGTCCGGTTGGCCCCTACGAGCAGTACTTC. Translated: CASSPRPVGPYEQYF.

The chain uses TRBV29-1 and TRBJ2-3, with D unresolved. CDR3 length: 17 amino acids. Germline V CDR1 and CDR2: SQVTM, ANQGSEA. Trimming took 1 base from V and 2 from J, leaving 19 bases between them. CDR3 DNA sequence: TGCAGCGTTGAAGTCAGAGGTGTACCCCCTTACACAGATACGCAGTATTTT. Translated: CSVEVRGVPPYTDTQYF.

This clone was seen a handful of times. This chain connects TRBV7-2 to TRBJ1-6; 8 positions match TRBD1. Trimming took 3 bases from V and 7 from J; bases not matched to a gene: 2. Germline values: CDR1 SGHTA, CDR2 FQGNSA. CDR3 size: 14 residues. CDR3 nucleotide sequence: TGTGCCAGCAGCTTTGGGACAGGAAATTCACCCCTCCACTTT. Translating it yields CASSFGTGNSPLHF.

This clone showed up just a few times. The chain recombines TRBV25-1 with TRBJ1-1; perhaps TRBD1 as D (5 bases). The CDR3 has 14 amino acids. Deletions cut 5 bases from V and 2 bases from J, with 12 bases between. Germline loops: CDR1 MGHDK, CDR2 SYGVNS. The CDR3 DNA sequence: TGTGCCAGCAGTCCCCAGGGAGTTAACACTGAAGCTTTCTTT. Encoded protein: CASSPQGVNTEAFF.

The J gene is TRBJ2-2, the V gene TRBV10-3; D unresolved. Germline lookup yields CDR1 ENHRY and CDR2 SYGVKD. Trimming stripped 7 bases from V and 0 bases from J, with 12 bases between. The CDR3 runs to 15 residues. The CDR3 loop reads CAIKERQPNTGELFF. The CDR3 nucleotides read TGTGCCATCAAGGAACGACAACCGAACACCGGGGAGCTGTTTTTT.

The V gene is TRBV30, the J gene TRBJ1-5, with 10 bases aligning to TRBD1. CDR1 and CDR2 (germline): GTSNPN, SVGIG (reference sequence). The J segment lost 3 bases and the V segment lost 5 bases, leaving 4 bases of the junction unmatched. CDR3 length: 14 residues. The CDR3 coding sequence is TGTGCCTGGGGGACAGGGGTGGACAATCAGCCCCAGCATTTT. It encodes CAWGTGVDNQPQHF. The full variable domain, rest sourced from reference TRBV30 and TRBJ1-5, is SQTIHQWPATLVQPVGSPLSLECTVEGTSNPNLYWYRQAAGRGLQLLFYSVGIGQISSEVPQNLSASRPQDRQFILSSKKLLLSDSGFYLCAWGTGVDNQPQHFGDGTRLSIL.

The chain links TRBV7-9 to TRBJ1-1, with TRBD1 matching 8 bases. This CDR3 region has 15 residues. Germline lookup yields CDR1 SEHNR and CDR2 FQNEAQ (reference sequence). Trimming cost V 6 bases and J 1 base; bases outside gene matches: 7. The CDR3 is CASRNRQGQNTEAFF. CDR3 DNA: TGTGCCAGCAGAAACCGACAGGGGCAGAACACTGAAGCTTTCTTT.

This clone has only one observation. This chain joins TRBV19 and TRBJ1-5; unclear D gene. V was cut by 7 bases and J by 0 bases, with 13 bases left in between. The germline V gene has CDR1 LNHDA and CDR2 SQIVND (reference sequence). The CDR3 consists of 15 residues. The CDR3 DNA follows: TGTGCCAGTAACGATGGCCCTGATAGCAATCAGCCCCAGCATTTT. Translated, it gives CASNDGPDSNQPQHF.

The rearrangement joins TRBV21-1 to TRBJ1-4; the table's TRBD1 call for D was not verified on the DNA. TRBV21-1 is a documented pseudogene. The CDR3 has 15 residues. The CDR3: CASSKGTGMIEKLFF. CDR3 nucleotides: TGTGCCAGCAGCAAAGGGACAGGGATGATCGAAAAACTGTTTTTT.

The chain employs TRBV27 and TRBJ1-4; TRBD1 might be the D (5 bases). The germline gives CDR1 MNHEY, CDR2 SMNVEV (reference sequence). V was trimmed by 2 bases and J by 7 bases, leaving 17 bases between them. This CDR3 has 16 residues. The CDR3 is CASSLTSGTWGEKLFF. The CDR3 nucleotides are TGTGCCAGCAGTTTAACCTCCGGGACTTGGGGTGAAAAACTGTTTTTT. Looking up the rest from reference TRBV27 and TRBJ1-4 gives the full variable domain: EAQVTQNPRYLITVTGKKLTVTCSQNMNHEYMSWYRQDPGLGLRQIYYSMNVEVTDKGDVPEGYKVSRKEKRNFPLILESPSPNQTSLYFCASSLTSGTWGEKLFFGSGTQLSVL.

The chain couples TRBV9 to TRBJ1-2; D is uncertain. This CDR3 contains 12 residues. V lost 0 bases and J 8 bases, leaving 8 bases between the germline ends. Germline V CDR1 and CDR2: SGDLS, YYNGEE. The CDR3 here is CASSVARGGYTF. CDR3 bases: TGTGCCAGCAGCGTAGCCCGAGGAGGCTACACCTTC.

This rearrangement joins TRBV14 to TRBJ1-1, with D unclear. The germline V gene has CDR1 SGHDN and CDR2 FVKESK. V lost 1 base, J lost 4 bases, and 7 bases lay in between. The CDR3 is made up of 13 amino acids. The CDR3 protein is CASSQVRTTEAFF. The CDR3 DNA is TGTGCCAGCAGCCAAGTCAGGACCACTGAAGCTTTCTTT.

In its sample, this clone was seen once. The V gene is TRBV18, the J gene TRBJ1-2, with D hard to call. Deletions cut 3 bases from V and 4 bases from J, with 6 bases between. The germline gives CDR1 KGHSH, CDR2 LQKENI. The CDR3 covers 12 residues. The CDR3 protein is CASSPDLYGYTF. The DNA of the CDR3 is TGTGCCAGCTCACCGGACCTCTATGGCTACACCTTC.

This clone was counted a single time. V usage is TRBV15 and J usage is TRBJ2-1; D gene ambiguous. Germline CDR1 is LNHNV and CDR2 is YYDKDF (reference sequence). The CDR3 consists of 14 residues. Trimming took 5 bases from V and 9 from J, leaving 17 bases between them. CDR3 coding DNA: TGTGCCACCAGCTCCCGGGCTTCCGGGCTTGAGCAGTTCTTC. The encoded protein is CATSSRASGLEQFF.

DNA for the CDR3: TGTGCCAGCAGTTTTTCTGAGAATCAGCCCCAGCATTTT. Translated: CASSFSENQPQHF. This chain joins TRBV27 and TRBJ1-5; unclear D gene. The V and J ends lost 3 bases and 4 bases respectively, with 7 bases between them. The germline V gene encodes CDR1 MNHEY and CDR2 SMNVEV (reference sequence). This CDR3 is built from 13 residues.

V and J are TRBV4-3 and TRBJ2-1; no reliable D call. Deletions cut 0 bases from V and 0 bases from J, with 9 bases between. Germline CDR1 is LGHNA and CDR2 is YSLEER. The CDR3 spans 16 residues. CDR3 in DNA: TGCGCCAGCAGCCAAGATCCCCTGAGCTCCTACAATGAGCAGTTCTTC. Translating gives CASSQDPLSSYNEQFF.

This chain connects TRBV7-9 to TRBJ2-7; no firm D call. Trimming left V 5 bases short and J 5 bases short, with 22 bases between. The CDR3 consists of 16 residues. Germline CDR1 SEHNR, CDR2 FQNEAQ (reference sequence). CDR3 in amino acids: CASSPPFRNGLDEQYF. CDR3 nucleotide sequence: TGTGCCAGCAGCCCCCCCTTCCGGAACGGGCTTGACGAGCAGTACTTC.

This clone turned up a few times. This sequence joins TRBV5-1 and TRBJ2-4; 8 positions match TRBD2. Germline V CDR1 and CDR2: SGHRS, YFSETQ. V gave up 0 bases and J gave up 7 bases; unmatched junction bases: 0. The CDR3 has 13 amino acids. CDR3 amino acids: CASSLAGGNIQYF. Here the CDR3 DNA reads TGCGCCAGCAGCTTGGCGGGAGGGAACATTCAGTACTTC.

The CDR3 loop is CASSFVPGLAGGSPQETQYF. CDR3 DNA sequence: TGCGCCAGCAGCTTCGTTCCGGGACTAGCGGGAGGCTCCCCCCAAGAGACCCAGTACTTC. This chain links TRBV5-1 with TRBJ2-5, with 15 bases aligning to TRBD2. The CDR3 has 20 amino acids. Trimming at V came to 2 bases and at J to 1 base, leaving 12 bases not matched to a gene. Germline lookup yields CDR1 SGHRS and CDR2 YFSETQ.

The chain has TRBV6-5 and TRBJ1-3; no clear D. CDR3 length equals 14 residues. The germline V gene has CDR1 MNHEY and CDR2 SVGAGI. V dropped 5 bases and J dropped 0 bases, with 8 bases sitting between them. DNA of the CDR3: TGTGCCAGCAGTCCCCTGGACTCTGGAAACACCATATATTTT. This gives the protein CASSPLDSGNTIYF.